The present T cell receptor beta chain was sequenced within a study of T cells of healthy individuals. TCRdb reprocessed the 5' RACE reads via MiXCR and lists one record per CDR3 protein. There are 100,000 or so distinct CDR3 sequences in the sample; about 16% occur only once, and around 6.4% lies in the top ten. This clonotype came up many times. CDR3 length: 12 amino acids. V was trimmed by 6 bases and J by 8 bases, leaving 10 bases between them. Germline V gene sequence: CDR1 MNHNY, CDR2 SVGAGI (reference sequence). The chain links TRBV6-6 to TRBJ2-2, with D perhaps TRBD1 or TRBD2 (5 bases each). The clonotype comes from a human donor in good health. CDR3 DNA: TGTGCCAGCAGCCCCGGGGCAGGGGAGCTGTTTTTT. Translation: CASSPGAGELFF.